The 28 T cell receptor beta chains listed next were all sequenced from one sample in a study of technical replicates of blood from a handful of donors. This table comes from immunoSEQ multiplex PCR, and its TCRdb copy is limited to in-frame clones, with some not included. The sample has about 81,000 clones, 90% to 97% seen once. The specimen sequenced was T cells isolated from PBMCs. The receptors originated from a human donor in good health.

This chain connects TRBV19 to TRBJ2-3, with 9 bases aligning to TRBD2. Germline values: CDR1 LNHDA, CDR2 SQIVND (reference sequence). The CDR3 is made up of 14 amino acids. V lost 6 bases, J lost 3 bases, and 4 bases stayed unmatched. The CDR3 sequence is CASSHGLATDTQYF. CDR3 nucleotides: TGTGCCAGTAGCCACGGACTAGCGACAGATACGCAGTATTTT.

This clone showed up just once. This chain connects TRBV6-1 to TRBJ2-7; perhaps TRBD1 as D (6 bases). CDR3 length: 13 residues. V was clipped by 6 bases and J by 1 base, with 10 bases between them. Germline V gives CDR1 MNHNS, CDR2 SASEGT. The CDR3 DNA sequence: TGTGCCAGCAGCAACGGACAGTCCTACGAGCAGTACTTC. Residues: CASSNGQSYEQYF.

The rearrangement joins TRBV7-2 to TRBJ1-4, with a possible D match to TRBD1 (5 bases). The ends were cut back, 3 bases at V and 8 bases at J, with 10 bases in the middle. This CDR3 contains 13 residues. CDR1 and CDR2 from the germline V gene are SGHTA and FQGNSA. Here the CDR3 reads CASSFDSPEKLFF. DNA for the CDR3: TGTGCCAGCAGCTTTGACAGCCCCGAAAAACTGTTTTTT.

CDR3 residues: CASSIITSGNTIYF. In DNA form, the CDR3 reads TGTGCCAGTAGTATAATAACTTCTGGAAACACCATATATTTT. This chain uses TRBV19 with TRBJ1-3; unclear D gene. Germline CDR1 LNHDA, CDR2 SQIVND (reference sequence). V dropped 2 bases and J dropped 1 base, with 6 bases sitting between them. The CDR3 is 14 residues long.

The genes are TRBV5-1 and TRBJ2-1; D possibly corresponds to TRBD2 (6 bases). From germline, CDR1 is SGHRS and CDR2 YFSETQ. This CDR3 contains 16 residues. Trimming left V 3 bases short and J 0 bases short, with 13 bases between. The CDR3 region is CASSWGLSSSYNEQFF. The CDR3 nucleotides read TGCGCCAGCAGCTGGGGACTTTCAAGCTCCTACAATGAGCAGTTCTTC.

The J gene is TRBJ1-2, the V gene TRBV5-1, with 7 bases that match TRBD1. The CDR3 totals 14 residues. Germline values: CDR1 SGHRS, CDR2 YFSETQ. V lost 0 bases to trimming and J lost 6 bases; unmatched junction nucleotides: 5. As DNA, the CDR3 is TGCGCCAGCAGCTTGGTGTTGACAGGGAATGGCTACACCTTC. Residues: CASSLVLTGNGYTF. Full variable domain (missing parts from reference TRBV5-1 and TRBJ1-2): KAGVTQTPRYLIKTRGQQVTLSCSPISGHRSVSWYQQTPGQGLQFLFEYFSETQRNKGNFPGRFSGRQFSNSRSEMNVSTLELGDSALYLCASSLVLTGNGYTFGSGTRLTVV.

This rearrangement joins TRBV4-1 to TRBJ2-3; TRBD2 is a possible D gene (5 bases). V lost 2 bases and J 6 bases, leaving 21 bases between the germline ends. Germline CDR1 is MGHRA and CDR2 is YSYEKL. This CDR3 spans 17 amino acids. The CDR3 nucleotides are TGCGCCAGCAGCCAACCGTTCACCGGTAGCGTTTTCGATACGCAGTATTTT. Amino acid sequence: CASSQPFTGSVFDTQYF.

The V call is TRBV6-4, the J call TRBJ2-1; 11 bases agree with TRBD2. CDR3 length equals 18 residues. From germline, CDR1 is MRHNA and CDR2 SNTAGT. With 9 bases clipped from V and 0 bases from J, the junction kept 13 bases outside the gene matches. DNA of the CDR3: TGTGCCAGATGGGCGGGACTAGCGGAAGAAAGCTCCTACAATGAGCAGTTCTTC. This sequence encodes CARWAGLAEESSYNEQFF.

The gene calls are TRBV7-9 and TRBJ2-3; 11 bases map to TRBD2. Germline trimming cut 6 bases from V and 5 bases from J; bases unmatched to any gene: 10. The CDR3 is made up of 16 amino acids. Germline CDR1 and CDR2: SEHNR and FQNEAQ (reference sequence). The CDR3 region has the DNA TGTGCCAGCAGTTCTGGGACTAGCGGTAGAGGAGATACGCAGTATTTT. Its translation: CASSSGTSGRGDTQYF.

The CDR3 region is CASSLDSPKPNTGELFF. CDR3 DNA: TGCGCCAGCAGCTTGGACAGCCCAAAACCGAACACCGGGGAGCTGTTTTTT. The chain employs TRBV5-1 and TRBJ2-2; no firm D call. The CDR3 contains 17 residues. The germline V and J ends were trimmed by 0 bases and 0 bases, with 12 bases remaining between them. In germline, CDR1 is SGHRS, CDR2 YFSETQ.

The DNA for the CDR3 is TGTGCCACCAGCCGGCTAGCGGGAGGATACGAGCAGTACTTC. Translation: CATSRLAGGYEQYF. The chain joins TRBV15 to TRBJ2-7; TRBD2 agrees at 11 bases. After removal of 5 bases from V and 4 bases from J, the junction contained 4 bases not matched to a gene. CDR1 LNHNV and CDR2 YYDKDF come from the germline V gene (reference sequence). There are 14 residues in the CDR3.

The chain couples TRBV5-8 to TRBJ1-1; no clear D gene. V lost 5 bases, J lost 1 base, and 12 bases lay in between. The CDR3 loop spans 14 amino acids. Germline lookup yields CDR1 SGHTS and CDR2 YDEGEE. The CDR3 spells CASSFAGPNTEAFF. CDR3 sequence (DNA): TGTGCCAGCAGTTTTGCGGGCCCGAACACTGAAGCTTTCTTT.

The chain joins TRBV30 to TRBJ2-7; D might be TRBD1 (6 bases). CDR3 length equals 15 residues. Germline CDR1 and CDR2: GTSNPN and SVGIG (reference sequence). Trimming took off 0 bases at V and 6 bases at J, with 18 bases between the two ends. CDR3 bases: TGTGCCTGGAGTGTACTCGCGCAGGGGAGCAGCGAGCAGTACTTC. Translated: CAWSVLAQGSSEQYF.

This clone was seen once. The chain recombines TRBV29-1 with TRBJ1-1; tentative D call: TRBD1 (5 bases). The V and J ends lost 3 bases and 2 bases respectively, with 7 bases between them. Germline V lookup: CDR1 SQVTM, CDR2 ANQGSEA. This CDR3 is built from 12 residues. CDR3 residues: CSVDRANTEAFF. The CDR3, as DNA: TGCAGCGTTGACAGGGCCAACACTGAAGCTTTCTTT.

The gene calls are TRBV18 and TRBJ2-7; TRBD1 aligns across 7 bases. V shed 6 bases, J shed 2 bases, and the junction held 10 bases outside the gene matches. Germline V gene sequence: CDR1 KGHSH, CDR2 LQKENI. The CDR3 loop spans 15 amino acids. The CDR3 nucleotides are TGTGCCAGCTCTCGACCTAGGGACAGTCCCTACGAGCAGTACTTC. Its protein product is CASSRPRDSPYEQYF.

The CDR3 DNA sequence: TGTGCCAGCAGCTCATTCTACAGGGTTAAGGATCAGCCCCAGCATTTT. The encoded protein is CASSSFYRVKDQPQHF. This chain connects TRBV5-6 to TRBJ1-5; possible D gene TRBD1, 6 bases. Trimming removed 3 bases at V and 5 bases at J, with 18 bases between. The V gene's germline CDR1 is SGHDT and CDR2 YYEEEE. The CDR3 contains 16 residues.

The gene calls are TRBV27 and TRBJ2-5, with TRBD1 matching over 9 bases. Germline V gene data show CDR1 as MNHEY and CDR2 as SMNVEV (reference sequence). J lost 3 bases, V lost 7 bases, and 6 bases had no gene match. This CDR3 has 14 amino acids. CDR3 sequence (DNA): TGTGCCAGCAATCACAGGGGGCTTGAAGAGACCCAGTACTTC. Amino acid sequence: CASNHRGLEETQYF.

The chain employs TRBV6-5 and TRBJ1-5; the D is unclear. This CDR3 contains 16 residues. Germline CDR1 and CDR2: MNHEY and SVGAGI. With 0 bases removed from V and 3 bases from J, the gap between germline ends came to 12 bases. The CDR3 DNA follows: TGTGCCAGCAGTTACTCGATCCCGGGTCTCAATCAGCCCCAGCATTTT. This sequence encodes CASSYSIPGLNQPQHF.

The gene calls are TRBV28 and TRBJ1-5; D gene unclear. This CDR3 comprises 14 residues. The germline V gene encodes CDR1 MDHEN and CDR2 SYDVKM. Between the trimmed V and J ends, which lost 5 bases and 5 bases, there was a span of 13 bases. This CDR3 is CASSPYLSDQPQHF. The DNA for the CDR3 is TGTGCCAGCAGTCCTTACTTGTCCGATCAGCCCCAGCATTTT. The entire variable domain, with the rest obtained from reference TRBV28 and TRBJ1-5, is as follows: DVKVTQSSRYLVKRTGEKVFLECVQDMDHENMFWYRQDPGLGLRLIYFSYDVKMKEKGDIPEGYSVSREKKERFSLILESASTNQTSMYLCASSPYLSDQPQHFGDGTRLSIL.

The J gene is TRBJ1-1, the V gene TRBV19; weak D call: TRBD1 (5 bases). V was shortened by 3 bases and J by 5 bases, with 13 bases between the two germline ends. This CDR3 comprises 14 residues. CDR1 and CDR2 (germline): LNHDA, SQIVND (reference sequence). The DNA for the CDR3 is TGTGCCAGTAGTATGCAGGGAAGGCATACTGAAGCTTTCTTT. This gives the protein CASSMQGRHTEAFF. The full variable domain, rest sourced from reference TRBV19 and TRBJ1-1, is DGGITQSPKYLFRKEGQNVTLSCEQNLNHDAMYWYRQDPGQGLRLIYYSQIVNDFQKGDIAEGYSVSREKKESFPLTVTSAQKNPTAFYLCASSMQGRHTEAFFGQGTRLTVV.

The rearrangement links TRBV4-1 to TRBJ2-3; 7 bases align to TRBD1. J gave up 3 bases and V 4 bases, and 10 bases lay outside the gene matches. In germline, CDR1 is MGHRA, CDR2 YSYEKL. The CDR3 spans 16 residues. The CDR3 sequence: CASSLGAGGRTDTQYF. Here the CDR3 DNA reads TGCGCCAGCAGCCTCGGGGCAGGGGGTCGGACAGATACGCAGTATTTT.

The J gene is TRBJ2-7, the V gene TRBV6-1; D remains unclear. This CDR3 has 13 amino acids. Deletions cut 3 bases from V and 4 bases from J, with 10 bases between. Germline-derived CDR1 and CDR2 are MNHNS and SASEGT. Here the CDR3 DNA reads TGTGCCAGCAGTGAGTTTAGCCTTTACGAGCAGTACTTC. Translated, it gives CASSEFSLYEQYF.

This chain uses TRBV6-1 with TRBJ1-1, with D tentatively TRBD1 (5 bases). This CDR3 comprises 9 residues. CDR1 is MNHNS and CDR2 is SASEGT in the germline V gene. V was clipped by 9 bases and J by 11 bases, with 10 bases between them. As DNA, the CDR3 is TGTGCCAGTTCGGGGGAGGCTTTCTTT. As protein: CASSGEAFF.

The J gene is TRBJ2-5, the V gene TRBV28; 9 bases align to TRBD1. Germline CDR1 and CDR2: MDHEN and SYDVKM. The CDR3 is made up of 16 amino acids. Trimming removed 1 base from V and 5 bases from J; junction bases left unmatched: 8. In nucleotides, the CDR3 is TGTGCCAGCAGTTTATTGACAGGGGGGGAGCGGGAGACCCAGTACTTC. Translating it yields CASSLLTGGERETQYF.

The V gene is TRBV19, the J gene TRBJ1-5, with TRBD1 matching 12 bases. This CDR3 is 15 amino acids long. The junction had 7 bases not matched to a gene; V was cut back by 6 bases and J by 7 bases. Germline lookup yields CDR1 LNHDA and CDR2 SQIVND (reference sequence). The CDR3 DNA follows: TGTGCCAGTAGCACCGGGACAGGGGGCCGCCAGCCCCAGCATTTT. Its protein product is CASSTGTGGRQPQHF. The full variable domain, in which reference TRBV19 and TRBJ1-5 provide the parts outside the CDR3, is DGGITQSPKYLFRKEGQNVTLSCEQNLNHDAMYWYRQDPGQGLRLIYYSQIVNDFQKGDIAEGYSVSREKKESFPLTVTSAQKNPTAFYLCASSTGTGGRQPQHFGDGTRLSIL.

CDR3 sequence reads: CASSLSGSSYNEQFF. Here the CDR3 DNA reads TGTGCCAGCAGCCTTAGCGGAAGCTCCTACAATGAGCAGTTCTTC. This chain uses TRBV7-9 with TRBJ2-1; a weak D match, TRBD2 (6 bases). With 5 bases removed from V and 0 bases from J, the gap between germline ends came to 11 bases. The CDR3 runs to 15 residues. Germline CDR1 reads SEHNR; CDR2 reads FQNEAQ (reference sequence).

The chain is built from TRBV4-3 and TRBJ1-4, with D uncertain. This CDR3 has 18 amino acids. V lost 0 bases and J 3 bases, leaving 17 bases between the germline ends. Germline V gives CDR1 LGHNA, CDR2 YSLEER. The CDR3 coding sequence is TGCGCCAGCAGCCAAGATCCTTATCGGCAGGTCGCTAATGAAAAACTGTTTTTT. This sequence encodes CASSQDPYRQVANEKLFF.

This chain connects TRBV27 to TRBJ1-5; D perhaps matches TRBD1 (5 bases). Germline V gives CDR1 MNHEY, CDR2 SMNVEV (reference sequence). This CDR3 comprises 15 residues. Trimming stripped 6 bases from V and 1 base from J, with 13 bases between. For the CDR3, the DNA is TGTGCCAGCAGCCGGGGGACGGCGAGCAATCAGCCCCAGCATTTT. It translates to CASSRGTASNQPQHF.